The rows below give T cell receptor beta chains drawn from one sample of a study of T cell responses to AZD1222 COVID-19 vaccine. Only in-frame clones appear in the TCRdb table, and some are missing; sequencing was by immunoSEQ multiplex PCR. The sample gives approximately 100,000 clones, around nine tenths of which show up once; 15% to 20% is in the top ten. This sample comprised peripheral blood, obtained on day 0 of AZD1222 vaccination. All receptors derive from an adult in good health. CDR3s include the opening cysteine and the closing phenylalanine or tryptophan. A D gene is named only where the DNA matches it firmly. Clone size is stated in some rows and not others, as once, few, many or a class when expanded.

V gene	clone size	D gene	J gene	CDR3 DNA	CDR3 protein
TRBV25-1	NA	NA	TRBJ2-1	TGTGCCAGCCTCGGTTTCCGAGGAGTGTTCTTC	CASLGFRGVFF
TRBV11-3	NA	TRBD1	TRBJ2-1	TGTGCCAGCAGCCGACAGGGCAATGAGCAGTTCTTC	CASSRQGNEQFF
TRBV10-3	NA	TRBD1	TRBJ1-1	TGTGCCATCAGGGCGAACCTACAGGGGGCCGCCACTGAAGCTTTCTTT	CAIRANLQGAATEAFF
TRBV6-4	NA	NA	TRBJ2-7	TGTGCCAGCAGCCCCGGGACCTACGTCTACGAGCAGTACTTC	CASSPGTYVYEQYF
TRBV7-3	NA	NA	TRBJ1-1	TGTGCCAGCAGCCTCGACCAGAACACTGAAGCTTTCTTT	CASSLDQNTEAFF
TRBV6-5	NA	NA	TRBJ1-3	TGTGCCAGCAGTTCGGACAGATACTCTGGAAACACCATATATTTT	CASSSDRYSGNTIYF
TRBV11-2	few	NA	TRBJ1-3	TGTGCCAGCAGCCTCGAGGGAAACACCATATATTTT	CASSLEGNTIYF
TRBV27	NA	TRBD2	TRBJ2-1	TGTGCCAGCAGTTCATATAGCGGGAGATCCCCTCATGAGCAGTTCTTC	CASSSYSGRSPHEQFF
TRBV27	NA	TRBD1	TRBJ1-1	TGTGCCAGCAGCCCCTGGTCGGGACAGCATATGAACACTGAAGCTTTCTTT	CASSPWSGQHMNTEAFF
TRBV18	NA	NA	TRBJ1-1	TGTGCCAGCTCACTGACAGAGAACACTGAAGCTTTCTTT	CASSLTENTEAFF
TRBV7-9	NA	TRBD2	TRBJ2-7	TGTGCCAGCAGCTTATTGGCGGGAGGGCACGACGAGCAGTACTTC	CASSLLAGGHDEQYF
TRBV2	NA	NA	TRBJ1-2	TGTGCCAGCGTAGGGAGTAGTGATGGCTACACCTTC	CASVGSSDGYTF
TRBV6-2/TRBV6-3	NA	NA	TRBJ2-2	TGTGCCAGCAGTATCCAGGGGCTAACCGGGGAGCTGTTTTTT	CASSIQGLTGELFF
TRBV11-3	NA	NA	TRBJ1-2	TGTGCCAGCAGCGCCACCGAGGCTGCAGACGGGGGCTACACCTTC	CASSATEAADGGYTF
TRBV3-1/TRBV3-2	few	TRBD1	TRBJ1-6	TGTGCCAGCAGCCATGGACAGGCCCGGGGTTCACCCCTCCACTTT	CASSHGQARGSPLHF
TRBV6-5	few	TRBD1	TRBJ1-2	TGTGCCAGCAGTTACCAGGGGGGTTCAGGAGGCTACACCTTC	CASSYQGGSGGYTF
TRBV7-2	NA	NA	TRBJ2-1	TGTGCCAGCGGCCTAGGCGGGGGCCCGGGTAATGAGCAGTTCTTC	CASGLGGGPGNEQFF
TRBV7-9	NA	TRBD2	TRBJ2-7	TGTGCCAGCAGGCGGGGGGCCGTCTACGAGCAGTACTTC	CASRRGAVYEQYF
TRBV27	NA	NA	TRBJ2-2	TGTGCCAGCAGAAAAGGGATTAACACCGGGGAGCTGTTTTTT	CASRKGINTGELFF
TRBV30	NA	TRBD2	TRBJ2-7	TGTGCCTGGAGTGTACGGGGGGTCGGCTACGAGCAGTACTTC	CAWSVRGVGYEQYF
TRBV28	NA	NA	TRBJ1-1	TGTGCCAGCAGCCTAGGACAGTACACTGAAGCTTTCTTT	CASSLGQYTEAFF
TRBV5-8	NA	TRBD1	TRBJ2-3	TGTGCCAGCAGCTTGGGGGGACAGCTGGAGGCAGATACGCAGTATTTT	CASSLGGQLEADTQYF
TRBV7-2	once	NA	TRBJ1-2	TGTGCCAGCAGACCAGACACAGTGGGGGGCGGCTACACCTTC	CASRPDTVGGGYTF
TRBV29-1	NA	NA	TRBJ1-1	TGCAGCGTCGACCTGGGGACTGAAGCTTTCTTT	CSVDLGTEAFF
TRBV18	NA	NA	TRBJ1-1	TGTGCCAGCTCACCAAAACAGGGTTATACTGAAGCTTTCTTT	CASSPKQGYTEAFF
TRBV12-5	NA	TRBD1	TRBJ2-5	TGTGCTAGTGGTTTTTGGGGACAGGGGCGCATGGAGACCCAGTACTTC	CASGFWGQGRMETQYF
TRBV5-8	NA	NA	TRBJ1-1	TGTGCCAGCAGCTTGCAGTTGAACACTGAAGCTTTCTTT	CASSLQLNTEAFF
TRBV18	NA	TRBD1	TRBJ1-3	TGTGCCAGCTCACCCCGACAGGGCGGTTCTGGAAACACCATATATTTT	CASSPRQGGSGNTIYF
TRBV3-1/TRBV3-2	NA	TRBD1	TRBJ1-1	TGTGCCAGCAGCCAATTTGACAGGGTCACTGAAGCTTTCTTT	CASSQFDRVTEAFF
TRBV18	once	NA	TRBJ1-6	TGTGCCAGCTCACCACCCGGGGGTTCACCCCTCCACTTT	CASSPPGGSPLHF
TRBV19	NA	NA	TRBJ2-5	TGTGCCACCGCCCCCAGCATACAAGAGACCCAGTACTTC	CATAPSIQETQYF
TRBV3-1/TRBV3-2	NA	TRBD1	TRBJ1-4	TGTGCCAGCAGCCAAGACAGGGGGTACCAGCGCGGTGAAAAACTGTTTTTT	CASSQDRGYQRGEKLFF
TRBV5-1	once	TRBD1	TRBJ1-1	TGCGCCAGCAGCTGGGACAGGGGCCAGACTTTCTTT	CASSWDRGQTFF
TRBV15	NA	TRBD1	TRBJ2-7	TGTGCCACCAGCAGAGATAGGACAGGAAACTCCTACGAGCAGTACTTC	CATSRDRTGNSYEQYF
TRBV28	NA	TRBD1	TRBJ1-5	TGTGCCAGCAGTAACAGGGGGCGAGATCAGCCCCAGCATTTT	CASSNRGRDQPQHF
TRBV12-5	NA	NA	TRBJ1-5	TGTGCTAGTGGTACAACAGAGGCCCAGCCCCAGCATTTT	CASGTTEAQPQHF
TRBV11-1	NA	TRBD1	TRBJ1-4	TGTGCCAGCAGCTTCGACAGGGGTGTCGGAAAACTGTTTTTT	CASSFDRGVGKLFF
TRBV30	NA	NA	TRBJ2-7	TGTGCCTGGAGAGCTTTTTCCGAGCAGTACTTC	CAWRAFSEQYF
TRBV2	once	NA	TRBJ1-5	TGTGCCAGCAGTGAGTGGGTACAGCCCCAGCATTTT	CASSEWVQPQHF
TRBV18	NA	TRBD1	TRBJ1-3	TGTGCCAGCGCGCCGCAGGGGGTAGGAAACACCATATATTTT	CASAPQGVGNTIYF
TRBV4-1	NA	TRBD1	TRBJ1-2	TGCGCCAGCAGCCAAGTAGGGGGACAGGGGTATGGCTACACCTTC	CASSQVGGQGYGYTF
TRBV2	NA	TRBD1	TRBJ1-6	TGTGCCAGCAACGAACAGGGGGCGTATAATTCACCCCTCCACTTT	CASNEQGAYNSPLHF
TRBV27	NA	TRBD1	TRBJ2-2	TGTGCCAGCAGCATGGGACAGGGGACCACCGGGGAGCTGTTTTTT	CASSMGQGTTGELFF
TRBV12-3/TRBV12-4	once	NA	TRBJ1-1	TGTGCCAGCAGTCCACTAGTGAACACTGAAGCTTTCTTT	CASSPLVNTEAFF
TRBV3-1/TRBV3-2	once	TRBD1	TRBJ1-4	TGTGCCAGCAGTGGATCGGGGACAGGGGAAGAAAAACTGTTTTTT	CASSGSGTGEEKLFF
TRBV5-1	NA	NA	TRBJ1-3	TGCGCCAGCAGCTTGGGAGAGGGGACGTCAGACACCATATATTTT	CASSLGEGTSDTIYF
TRBV4-2	NA	TRBD1	TRBJ1-6	TGTGCCAGCGGATCTACAGGGGGAAATTCACCCCTCCACTTT	CASGSTGGNSPLHF
TRBV6-2/TRBV6-3	once	NA	TRBJ1-3	TGTGCCAGCAGTTACTCCCCGACAGTGGGAAACACCATATATTTT	CASSYSPTVGNTIYF
TRBV11-3	NA	NA	TRBJ1-2	TGTGCCAGCAGCCAGGGTACGGAGGGGGTTAACTATGGCTACACCTTC	CASSQGTEGVNYGYTF
TRBV7-9	NA	TRBD1	TRBJ1-2	TGTGCCAGCAGCCTCACAGGGGGTCGATATGGCTACACCTTC	CASSLTGGRYGYTF
TRBV4-1	few	TRBD2	TRBJ2-3	TGCGCCAGCAGCCAAGTGGGGGGGACAGATACGCAGTATTTT	CASSQVGGTDTQYF
TRBV25-1	NA	TRBD1	TRBJ1-1	TGTGCCAGCAGAACTACAGGGGGCACTGAAGCTTTCTTT	CASRTTGGTEAFF
TRBV2	NA	NA	TRBJ1-1	TGTGCCAGCAGTACAACAGAGAACACTGAAGCTTTCTTT	CASSTTENTEAFF
TRBV6-5	once	NA	TRBJ1-4	TGTGCCAGCAGTTACTCGAGCGGGGGTAATGAAAAACTGTTTTTT	CASSYSSGGNEKLFF
TRBV5-4	NA	NA	TRBJ2-7	TGTGCCAGCAGCTCGGACTACGAGCAGTACTTC	CASSSDYEQYF